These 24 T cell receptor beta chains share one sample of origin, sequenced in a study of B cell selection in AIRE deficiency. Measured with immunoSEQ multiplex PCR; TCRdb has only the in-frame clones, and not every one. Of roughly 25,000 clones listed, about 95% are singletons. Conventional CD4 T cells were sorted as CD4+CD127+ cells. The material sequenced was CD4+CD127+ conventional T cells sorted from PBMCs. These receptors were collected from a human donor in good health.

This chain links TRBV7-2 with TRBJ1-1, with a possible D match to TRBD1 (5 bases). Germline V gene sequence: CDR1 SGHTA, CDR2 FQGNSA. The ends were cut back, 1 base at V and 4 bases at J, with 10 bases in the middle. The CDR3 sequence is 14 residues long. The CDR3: CASSLVSGGTEAFF. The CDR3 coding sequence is TGTGCCAGCAGCTTAGTCTCGGGGGGCACTGAAGCTTTCTTT.

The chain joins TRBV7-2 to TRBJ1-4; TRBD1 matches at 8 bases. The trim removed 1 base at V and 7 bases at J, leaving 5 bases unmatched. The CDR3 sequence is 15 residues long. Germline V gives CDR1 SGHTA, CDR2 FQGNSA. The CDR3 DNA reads TGTGCCAGCAGCTTAGAAGGACAGGGAAGTGAAAAACTGTTTTTT. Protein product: CASSLEGQGSEKLFF.

The CDR3: CASSWEPPGLSNSPLHF. In DNA, the CDR3 is TGCGCCAGCAGCTGGGAGCCACCGGGACTGAGTAATTCACCCCTCCACTTT. The rearrangement uses TRBV5-1 and TRBJ1-6; tentatively, D is TRBD1 (5 bases). Germline V gene lookup returns CDR1 SGHRS and CDR2 YFSETQ. The CDR3 is 17 amino acids. V was trimmed by 3 bases and J by 6 bases, leaving 19 bases between them.

CDR3 nucleotide sequence: TGTGCCAGCAGGGAGGAGAGCTCTGGAAACACCATATATTTT. Translation gives CASREESSGNTIYF. The V call is TRBV2, the J call TRBJ1-3; D gene unclear. Per germline, CDR1 SNHLY and CDR2 FYNNEI. The ends were cut back, 6 bases at V and 0 bases at J, with 9 bases in the middle. The CDR3 runs to 14 residues. The full variable domain, in which reference TRBV2 and TRBJ1-3 provide the parts outside the CDR3, is EPEVTQTPSHQVTQMGQEVILRCVPISNHLYFYWYRQILGQKVEFLVSFYNNEISEKSEIFDDQFSVERPDGSNFTLKIRSTKLEDSAMYFCASREESSGNTIYFGEGSWLTVV.

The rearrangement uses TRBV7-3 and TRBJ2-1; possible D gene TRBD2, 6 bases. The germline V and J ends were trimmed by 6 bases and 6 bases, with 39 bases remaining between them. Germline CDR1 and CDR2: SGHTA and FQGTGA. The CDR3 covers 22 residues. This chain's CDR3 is CASRPPSRKACGTLKGCNEQFF. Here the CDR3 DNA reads TGTGCCAGCAGGCCGCCAAGCCGTAAGGCATGCGGGACCCTCAAGGGATGCAATGAGCAGTTCTTC.

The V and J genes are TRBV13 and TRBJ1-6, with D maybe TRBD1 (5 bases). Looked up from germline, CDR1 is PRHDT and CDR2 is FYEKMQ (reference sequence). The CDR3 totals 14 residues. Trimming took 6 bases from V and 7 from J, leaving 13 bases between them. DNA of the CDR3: TGTGCCAGCAGTCTTGGCAGGGCCAATTCACCCCTCCACTTT. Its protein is CASSLGRANSPLHF. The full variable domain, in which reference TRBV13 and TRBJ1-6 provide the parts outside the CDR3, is AAGVIQSPRHLIKEKRETATLKCYPIPRHDTVYWYQQGPGQDPQFLISFYEKMQSDKGSIPDRFSAQQFSDYHSELNMSSLELGDSALYFCASSLGRANSPLHFGNGTRLTVT.

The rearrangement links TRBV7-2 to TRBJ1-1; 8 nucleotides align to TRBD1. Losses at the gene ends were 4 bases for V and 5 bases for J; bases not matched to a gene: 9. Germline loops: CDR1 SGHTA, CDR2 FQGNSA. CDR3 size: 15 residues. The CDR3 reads CASSSSRTGKTEAFF. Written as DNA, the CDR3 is TGTGCCAGCAGCTCCAGCCGGACAGGGAAAACTGAAGCTTTCTTT.

This CDR3 reads CASSYATGEGEKLFF. The CDR3 bases are TGTGCCAGCAGTTACGCGACAGGGGAAGGTGAAAAACTGTTTTTT. The rearrangement uses TRBV6-9 and TRBJ1-4; 8 bases are shared with TRBD1. CDR1 MNHGY and CDR2 SVAAGI come from the germline V gene. J gave up 7 bases and V 3 bases, and 7 bases lay outside the gene matches. The CDR3 is made up of 15 amino acids.

The DNA for the CDR3 is TGTGCCAGCAGTTACTCTGGCGGCAGCTCCTACGAGCAGTACTTC. Translation gives CASSYSGGSSYEQYF. This chain connects TRBV6-5 to TRBJ2-7; D remains unclear. Germline assignment: CDR1 MNHEY and CDR2 SVGAGI. V gave up 0 bases and J gave up 0 bases, with 9 bases separating them. There are 15 residues in the CDR3.

The chain's CDR3 is CASSYSSGGGYEQFF. As DNA, the CDR3 is TGTGCCAGCAGCTACAGTAGCGGGGGCGGGTATGAGCAGTTCTTC. The rearrangement joins TRBV9 to TRBJ2-1; 9 nucleotides agree with TRBD2. The CDR3 contains 15 residues. After removal of 4 bases from V and 8 bases from J, the junction contained 10 bases not matched to a gene. CDR1 is SGDLS, CDR2 YYNGEE, per germline.

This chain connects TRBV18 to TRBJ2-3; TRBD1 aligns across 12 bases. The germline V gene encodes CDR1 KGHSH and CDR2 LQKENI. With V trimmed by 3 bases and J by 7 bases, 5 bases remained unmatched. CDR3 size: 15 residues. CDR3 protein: CASSPGQGATYTQYF. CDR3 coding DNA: TGTGCCAGCTCACCGGGACAGGGGGCGACCTATACGCAGTATTTT.

The CDR3 sequence is CASSSDRDRVHEQYF. For the CDR3, the DNA is TGCGCCAGCAGTTCAGATCGGGACAGGGTACACGAGCAGTACTTC. The chain has TRBV5-1 and TRBJ2-7, with TRBD1 matching 9 bases. The CDR3 is 15 amino acids. The V segment lost 5 bases and the J segment 5 bases; nucleotides outside the gene matches: 11. CDR1 is SGHRS and CDR2 is YFSETQ in the germline V gene.

The CDR3 region is CASSYSGGVEAFF. CDR3 bases: TGTGCCAGCAGTTACAGCGGGGGGGTTGAAGCTTTCTTT. The gene calls are TRBV6-5 and TRBJ1-1, with D possibly being TRBD1 (5 bases). Germline CDR1 is MNHEY and CDR2 is SVGAGI. V lost 2 bases and J 7 bases, leaving 11 bases between the germline ends. The CDR3 runs 13 residues.

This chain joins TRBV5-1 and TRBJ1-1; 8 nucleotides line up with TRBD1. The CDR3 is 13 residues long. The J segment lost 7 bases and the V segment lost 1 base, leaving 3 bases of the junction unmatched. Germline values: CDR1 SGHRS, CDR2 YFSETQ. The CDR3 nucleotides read TGCGCCAGCAGCTTGAGGACAGGGATTGAAGCTTTCTTT. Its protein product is CASSLRTGIEAFF.

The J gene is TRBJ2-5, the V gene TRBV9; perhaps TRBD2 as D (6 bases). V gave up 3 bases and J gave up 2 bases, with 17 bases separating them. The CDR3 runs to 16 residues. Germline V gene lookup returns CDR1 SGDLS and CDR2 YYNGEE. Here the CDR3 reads CASSGTSFWGQETQYF. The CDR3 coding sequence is TGTGCCAGCAGCGGAACTAGCTTCTGGGGGCAAGAGACCCAGTACTTC.

In nucleotides, the CDR3 is TGTGCCAGCAGCCTCACAGGGAGGGATGGCTACACCTTC. It codes for CASSLTGRDGYTF. The genes are TRBV5-4 and TRBJ1-2, with D possibly TRBD1 on 6 matching bases. V lost 4 bases, J lost 6 bases, and 13 bases lay in between. Germline assignment: CDR1 SGHNT and CDR2 YYREEE (reference sequence). There are 13 residues in the CDR3.

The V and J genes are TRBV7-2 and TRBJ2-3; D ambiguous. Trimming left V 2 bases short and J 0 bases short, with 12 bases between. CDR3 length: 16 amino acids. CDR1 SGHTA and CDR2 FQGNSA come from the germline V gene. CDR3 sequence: CASSLFDWSSTDTQYF. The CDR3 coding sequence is TGTGCCAGCAGCTTATTCGACTGGAGCAGCACAGATACGCAGTATTTT.

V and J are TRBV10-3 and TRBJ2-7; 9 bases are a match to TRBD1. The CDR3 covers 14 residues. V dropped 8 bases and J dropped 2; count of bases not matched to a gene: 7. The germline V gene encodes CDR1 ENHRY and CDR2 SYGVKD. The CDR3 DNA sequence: TGTGCCATCTCTAGACAGGGGGTTCCCTACGAGCAGTACTTC. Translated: CAISRQGVPYEQYF.

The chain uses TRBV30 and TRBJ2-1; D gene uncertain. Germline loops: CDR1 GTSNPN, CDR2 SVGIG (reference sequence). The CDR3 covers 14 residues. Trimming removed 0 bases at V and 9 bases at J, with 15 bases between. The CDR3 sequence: CAWSVRLLVSEQFF. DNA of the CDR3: TGTGCCTGGAGTGTACGCCTCTTAGTGAGTGAGCAGTTCTTC.

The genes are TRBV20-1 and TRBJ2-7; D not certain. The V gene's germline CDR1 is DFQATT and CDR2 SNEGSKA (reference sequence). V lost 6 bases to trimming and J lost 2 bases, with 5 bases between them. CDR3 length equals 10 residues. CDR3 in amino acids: CSAQAYEQYF. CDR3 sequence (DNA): TGCAGTGCCCAGGCCTACGAGCAGTACTTC.

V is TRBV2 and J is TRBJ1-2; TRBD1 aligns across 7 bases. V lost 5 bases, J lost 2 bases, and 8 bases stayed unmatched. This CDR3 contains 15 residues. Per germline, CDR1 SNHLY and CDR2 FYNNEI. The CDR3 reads CASSPNRGPNYGYTF. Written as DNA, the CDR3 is TGTGCCAGCAGTCCTAACAGGGGCCCGAACTATGGCTACACCTTC.

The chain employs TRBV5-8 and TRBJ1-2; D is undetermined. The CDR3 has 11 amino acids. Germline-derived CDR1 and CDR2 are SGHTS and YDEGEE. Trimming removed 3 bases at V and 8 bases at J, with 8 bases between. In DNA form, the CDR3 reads TGTGCCAGCAGCTCCATGTGGGGCTACACCTTC. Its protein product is CASSSMWGYTF.

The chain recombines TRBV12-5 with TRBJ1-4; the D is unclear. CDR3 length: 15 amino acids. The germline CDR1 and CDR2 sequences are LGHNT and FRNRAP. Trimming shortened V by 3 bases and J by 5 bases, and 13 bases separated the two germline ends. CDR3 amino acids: CASGFSLTVNEKLFF. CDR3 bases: TGTGCTAGTGGTTTTTCTCTCACAGTCAATGAAAAACTGTTTTTT. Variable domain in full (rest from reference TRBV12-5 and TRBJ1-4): DARVTQTPRHKVTEMGQEVTMRCQPILGHNTVFWYRQTMMQGLELLAYFRNRAPLDDSGMPKDRFSAEMPDATLATLKIQPSEPRDSAVYFCASGFSLTVNEKLFFGSGTQLSVL.

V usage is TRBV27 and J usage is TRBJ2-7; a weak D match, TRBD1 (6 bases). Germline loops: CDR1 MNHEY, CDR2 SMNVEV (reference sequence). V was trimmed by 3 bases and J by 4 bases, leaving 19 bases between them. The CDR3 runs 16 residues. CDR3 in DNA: TGTGCCAGCAGTTTCCGCCCAGGGGCCGGAGGATACGAGCAGTACTTC. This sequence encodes CASSFRPGAGGYEQYF.